These 19 T cell receptor beta chains were all obtained from the same sample, sequenced in a study of blood T cell repertoires in COVID-19. Profiled with immunoSEQ multiplex PCR; TCRdb holds only in-frame clones, not every one. The sample yields roughly 250,000 clones, 70% to 90% seen once. Material for sequencing was peripheral blood. Receptors originate from a woman in her thirties or forties who had recovered from COVID-19.

This clone occurred once. The chain carries TRBV2 and TRBJ2-7; 9 bases map to TRBD2. The V gene's germline CDR1 is SNHLY and CDR2 FYNNEI. The CDR3 totals 14 residues. The trim removed 4 bases at V and 7 bases at J, leaving 8 bases unmatched. CDR3 nucleotide sequence: TGTGCCAGCAGTGGGGTAGCGGGAGCCCGTGAGCAGTACTTC. It encodes CASSGVAGAREQYF.

The chain combines TRBV18 with TRBJ2-6; 8 bases fit TRBD2. The CDR3 runs to 16 residues. Germline-derived CDR1 and CDR2 are KGHSH and LQKENI. J gave up 2 bases and V 3 bases, and 3 bases lay outside the gene matches. CDR3 amino acids: CASSPPSGPGANVLTF. DNA for the CDR3: TGTGCCAGCTCACCCCCTAGCGGGCCTGGGGCCAACGTCCTGACTTTC.

The genes are TRBV27 and TRBJ1-2; D is perhaps TRBD1 (5 bases). From germline, CDR1 is MNHEY and CDR2 SMNVEV (reference sequence). The CDR3 is 13 amino acids. V dropped 2 bases and J dropped 8 bases, with 12 bases sitting between them. CDR3 sequence reads: CASSLLSGWGYTF. CDR3 in DNA: TGTGCCAGCAGTTTACTGTCAGGGTGGGGCTACACCTTC.

This chain links TRBV6-2 or TRBV6-3 with TRBJ2-5; 10 bases are shared with TRBD2. The CDR3 has 18 amino acids. CDR1 is MNHEY, CDR2 SVGEGT, per germline. After removal of 4 bases from V and 4 bases from J, the junction contained 15 bases not matched to a gene. CDR3: CASSSRISSGSERETQYF. The DNA for the CDR3 is TGTGCCAGCAGTTCGAGGATATCTAGCGGGAGCGAGAGAGAGACCCAGTACTTC.

This chain connects TRBV18 to TRBJ2-3, with 13 bases that match TRBD2. CDR1 and CDR2 from the germline V gene are KGHSH and LQKENI. This CDR3 is 15 amino acids long. V shed 5 bases, J shed 3 bases, and the junction held 2 bases outside the gene matches. The CDR3 here is CASSTGLAGTDTQYF. In DNA form, the CDR3 reads TGTGCCAGCTCAACGGGACTAGCGGGGACAGATACGCAGTATTTT.

The chain recombines TRBV2 with TRBJ1-6; tentatively, D is TRBD1 (6 bases). CDR1 and CDR2 from the germline V gene are SNHLY and FYNNEI. This CDR3 has 14 residues. The V gene lost 0 bases and the J gene lost 6 bases, with 6 bases spanning the gap. This chain's CDR3 is CASSEARGNSPLHF. CDR3 bases: TGTGCCAGCAGTGAAGCCAGGGGTAATTCACCCCTCCACTTT.

This sequence joins TRBV20-1 and TRBJ2-3; 7 bases match TRBD1. The CDR3 length is 15 residues. The germline V gene encodes CDR1 DFQATT and CDR2 SNEGSKA (reference sequence). The ends lost 3 bases at V and 0 bases at J; junction bases unmatched: 6. In DNA form, the CDR3 reads TGCAGTGCTAGTACCCGACAGGGTAGCACAGATACGCAGTATTTT. It translates to CSASTRQGSTDTQYF.

In the case of this clone: At one end, the junction sequence differs from germline, possibly due to a read error. The chain recombines TRBV18 with TRBJ2-7; perhaps TRBD1 as D (6 bases). The CDR3 contains 15 residues. The V gene's germline CDR1 is KGHSH and CDR2 LQKENI. The DNA for the CDR3 is TGTGCCACCTCAATTTCAGACAGGAGTCTCCCCGAGCAGTACTTC. Translating it yields CATSISDRSLPEQYF.

The V gene is TRBV3-1 (or the pseudogene TRBV3-2), the J gene TRBJ1-6, with a possible D match to TRBD1 (5 bases). V dropped 1 base and J dropped 10 bases, with 11 bases sitting between them. CDR1 and CDR2 (germline): LGHDT, YNNKEL (reference sequence). The CDR3 sequence is 14 residues long. For the CDR3, the DNA is TGTGCCAGCAGCCAAGCGGTCCAGGGCTCACCCCTCCACTTT. It translates to CASSQAVQGSPLHF.

This sequence joins TRBV28 and TRBJ2-1, with 7 bases aligning to TRBD1. The V and J ends lost 4 bases and 9 bases, in that order; junction bases with no gene match: 12. The CDR3 is 15 amino acids. The V gene's germline CDR1 is MDHEN and CDR2 SYDVKM. CDR3 protein: CASSYRDRLSGEQFF. The CDR3 nucleotides are TGTGCCAGCAGTTATAGGGACAGACTTTCCGGTGAGCAGTTCTTC.

The chain employs TRBV5-1 and TRBJ2-7, with D perhaps matching TRBD2 (7 bases). Germline assignment: CDR1 SGHRS and CDR2 YFSETQ. Trimming left V 0 bases short and J 6 bases short, with 10 bases between. The CDR3 has 13 residues. The CDR3 reads CASSLGAGAEQYF. The CDR3 DNA sequence: TGCGCCAGCAGCTTGGGGGCGGGGGCCGAGCAGTACTTC. Filled out from reference TRBV5-1 and TRBJ2-7, the complete variable domain reads KAGVTQTPRYLIKTRGQQVTLSCSPISGHRSVSWYQQTPGQGLQFLFEYFSETQRNKGNFPGRFSGRQFSNSRSEMNVSTLELGDSALYLCASSLGAGAEQYFGPGTRLTVT.

The rearrangement links TRBV30 to TRBJ2-7; no definite D call. The V gene's germline CDR1 is GTSNPN and CDR2 SVGIG (reference sequence). The CDR3 loop spans 13 amino acids. The V end lost 2 bases, the J end lost 2 bases, and 10 bases lay between the germline ends. The CDR3 sequence is CAWSPSFPYEQYF. The DNA for the CDR3 is TGTGCCTGGAGTCCCTCTTTCCCCTACGAGCAGTACTTC.

This sequence joins TRBV6-2 or TRBV6-3 and TRBJ1-5; D unresolved. There are 13 residues in the CDR3. Germline CDR1 reads MNHEY; CDR2 reads SVGEGT. V was pared by 3 bases and J by 7 bases, with 10 bases between. The CDR3 DNA reads TGTGCCAGCAGTTATTTCCGGGGACAGCCCCAGCATTTT. As protein: CASSYFRGQPQHF.

The chain links TRBV28 to TRBJ2-2; D remains ambiguous. Per germline, CDR1 MDHEN and CDR2 SYDVKM. The V and J ends lost 2 bases and 3 bases respectively, with 13 bases between them. The CDR3 length is 16 residues. The CDR3 loop is CASSLHPPADTGELFF. In nucleotides, the CDR3 is TGTGCCAGCAGTTTACACCCCCCGGCGGACACCGGGGAGCTGTTTTTT.

This clone was seen just once. The chain is built from TRBV29-1 and TRBJ2-3, with D unresolved. The V gene lost 7 bases and the J gene lost 0 bases, with 8 bases spanning the gap. The CDR3 has 12 amino acids. The germline V gene has CDR1 SQVTM and CDR2 ANQGSEA. The CDR3, as DNA: TGCAGCGGCGGAGCTAGCACAGATACGCAGTATTTT. It yields the protein CSGGASTDTQYF.

The gene calls are TRBV6-5 and TRBJ2-2, with a possible D match to TRBD2 (7 bases). The V end was cut by 0 bases, the J end by 3 bases, with 11 bases between. The germline CDR1 and CDR2 sequences are MNHEY and SVGAGI. The CDR3 sequence is 16 residues long. The CDR3 DNA reads TGTGCCAGCAGTTACTCGCGAGGGGGGGACACCGGGGAGCTGTTTTTT. Encoded protein: CASSYSRGGDTGELFF.

The chain uses TRBV11-3 and TRBJ2-7, with D tentatively TRBD1 (6 bases). Germline values: CDR1 SGHNT, CDR2 YENEEA. Trimming cost V 3 bases and J 0 bases, with 12 bases left between them. The CDR3 totals 15 residues. Here the CDR3 DNA reads TGTGCCAGCAGCTTCAGAAGGGACAACTCCTACGAGCAGTACTTC. As protein: CASSFRRDNSYEQYF.

In nucleotides, the CDR3 is TGTGCCAGCAGTTATTACCCAGGGGGTAATCAGCCCCAGCATTTT. Translated: CASSYYPGGNQPQHF. This sequence joins TRBV6-6 and TRBJ1-5; TRBD1 matches 7 bases. Trimming took 3 bases from V and 4 from J; bases not matched to a gene: 6. In germline, CDR1 is MNHNY, CDR2 SVGAGI (reference sequence). This CDR3 is built from 15 residues.

This chain connects TRBV5-1 to TRBJ2-7; 12 bases fit TRBD1. CDR3 length: 15 amino acids. From germline, CDR1 is SGHRS and CDR2 YFSETQ. J was trimmed by 6 bases and V by 6 bases; bases with no gene match: 10. The CDR3: CASTLSGTGGAEQYF. The CDR3 DNA reads as TGCGCCAGCACCCTTTCCGGGACAGGGGGCGCCGAGCAGTACTTC.